One sample yielded the 8 T cell receptor beta chains listed below, sequenced in a study of low-dose radiotherapy and immunotherapy resistance in tumors. Time point specified: before trial treatment. cDNA synthesis used a TRAV/TRBV-specific primer set for both chains. With a V-primer adapter and a constant-region primer, TCRs were amplified for 20 to 25 PCR cycles. TCRdb reanalysed the reads using MiXCR and keeps one entry per CDR3 protein. The data show 30,000 to 50,000 distinct CDR3 sequences, 30% to 35% seen once. Material: PBMCs, obtained before treatment. These receptors all stem from a male donor with gallbladder cancer.

This clonotype was counted ten times or more. The chain joins TRBV4-3 to TRBJ2-1; 9 nucleotides agree with TRBD2. From germline, CDR1 is LGHNA and CDR2 YSLEER. V shed 4 bases and J 5 bases; nucleotides not matched to a gene: 6. The CDR3 spans 15 residues. The CDR3 is CASSPRLAGNNEQFF. As DNA, the CDR3 is TGCGCCAGCAGCCCACGGCTAGCGGGGAACAATGAGCAGTTCTTC.

This clonotype showed up many times. The genes are TRBV7-8 and TRBJ2-7, with 12 bases that match TRBD1. The germline CDR1 and CDR2 sequences are SGHVS and FQNEAQ. The CDR3 contains 17 residues. The junction had 7 bases not matched to a gene; V was cut back by 4 bases and J by 0 bases. CDR3 nucleotides: TGTGCCAGCAGCTCACCGGGACAGGGGGCCGGCTCCTACGAGCAGTACTTC. Its translation is CASSSPGQGAGSYEQYF.

This clonotype is labeled as medium-sized. This chain uses TRBV6-5 with TRBJ2-7, with 8 bases fitting TRBD2. The CDR3 consists of 15 residues. J was trimmed by 7 bases and V by 5 bases; bases with no gene match: 13. Germline V gives CDR1 MNHEY, CDR2 SVGAGI. CDR3 coding DNA: TGTGCCAGCAGTATACGGGAGGGAGGGGAGAGGGAGCAGTACTTC. This translates into CASSIREGGEREQYF.

Notes on this clonotype: This is likely an artifact of a read error, given a far larger clone one base away. The V and J genes are TRBV11-2 and TRBJ2-4; tentative D call: TRBD2 (6 bases). Between the trimmed V and J ends, which lost 5 bases and 13 bases, there was a span of 27 bases. The CDR3 totals 16 residues. Looked up from germline, CDR1 is SGHAT and CDR2 is FQNNGV. The CDR3 nucleotides read TGTGCCAGCAGCCTCCTAGGGACTTTCCAAGGCCATGAGCAGTACTTC. Amino acids: CASSLLGTFQGHEQYF.

The table lists this clonotype with many counts. The chain recombines TRBV9 with TRBJ2-1, with D possibly being TRBD2 (7 bases). Germline V gives CDR1 SGDLS, CDR2 YYNGEE. This CDR3 has 17 amino acids. V lost 1 base and J 9 bases, leaving 23 bases between the germline ends. CDR3 sequence: CASSVTLGGSGAGEQFF. DNA for the CDR3: TGTGCCAGCAGCGTAACTCTGGGGGGGTCGGGGGCGGGTGAGCAGTTCTTC.

The genes are TRBV5-1 and TRBJ2-4; TRBD2 aligns across 10 bases. V was clipped by 4 bases and J by 8 bases; unmatched bases: 6. Per the germline V gene, CDR1 is SGHRS and CDR2 is YFSETQ. The CDR3 totals 14 residues. The chain's CDR3 is CASSPTSGIDIQYF. The DNA for the CDR3 is TGCGCCAGCAGCCCTACTAGCGGGATTGACATTCAGTACTTC.

This clonotype appeared many times. V and J are TRBV5-6 and TRBJ2-7; 9 nucleotides match TRBD1. Unmatched junction bases numbered 8, after V lost 4 bases and J lost 3 bases. CDR1 is SGHDT, CDR2 YYEEEE, per germline. The CDR3 is 15 amino acids. The DNA for the CDR3 is TGTGCCAGCAGCCCCTGGGACAGGGAGCTCTACGAGCAGTACTTC. Protein: CASSPWDRELYEQYF. Full variable domain (missing parts from reference TRBV5-6 and TRBJ2-7): DAGVTQSPTHLIKTRGQQVTLRCSPKSGHDTVSWYQQALGQGPQFIFQYYEEEERQRGNFPDRFSGHQFPNYSSELNVNALLLGDSALYLCASSPWDRELYEQYFGPGTRLTVT.

The sample holds many counts of this clonotype. The rearrangement joins TRBV11-2 to TRBJ2-7; D may be TRBD2 (5 bases). Trimming pared 5 bases from V and 7 bases from J, leaving 18 bases between. Per the germline V gene, CDR1 is SGHAT and CDR2 is FQNNGV. CDR3 size: 14 residues. The CDR3 DNA sequence: TGTGCCAGCAGCCTAGGTACGAGGGCTTTTGAGCAGTACTTC. It is translated as CASSLGTRAFEQYF.